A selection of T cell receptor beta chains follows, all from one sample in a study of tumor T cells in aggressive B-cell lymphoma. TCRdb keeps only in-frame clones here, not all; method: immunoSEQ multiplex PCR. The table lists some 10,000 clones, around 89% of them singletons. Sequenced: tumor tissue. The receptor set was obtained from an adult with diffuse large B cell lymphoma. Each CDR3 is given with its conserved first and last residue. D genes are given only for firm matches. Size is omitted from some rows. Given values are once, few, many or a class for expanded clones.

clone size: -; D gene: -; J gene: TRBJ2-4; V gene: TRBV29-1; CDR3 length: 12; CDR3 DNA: TGCAGCGTTTTGTCAGACAAAAACATTCAGTACTTC; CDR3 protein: CSVLSDKNIQYF
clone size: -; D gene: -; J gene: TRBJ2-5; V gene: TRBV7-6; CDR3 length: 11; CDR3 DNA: TGTGCCAGCAGCTTACTGGAGACCCAGTACTTC; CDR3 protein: CASSLLETQYF
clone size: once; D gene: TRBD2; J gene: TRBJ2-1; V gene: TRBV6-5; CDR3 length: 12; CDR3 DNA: TGTGCCAGCAGGGGAGGGTACAATGAGCAGTTCTTC; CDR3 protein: CASRGGYNEQFF
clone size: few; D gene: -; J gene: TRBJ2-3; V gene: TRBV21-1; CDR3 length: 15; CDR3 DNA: TGTGCCAGCAGCAAAGTAGGGGACATCACAGATACGCAGTATTTT; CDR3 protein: CASSKVGDITDTQYF
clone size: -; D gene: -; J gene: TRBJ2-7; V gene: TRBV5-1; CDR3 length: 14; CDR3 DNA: TGCGCCAGCAGCTTGGCCCTAGGACTCCGCGAGCAGTACTTC; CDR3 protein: CASSLALGLREQYF
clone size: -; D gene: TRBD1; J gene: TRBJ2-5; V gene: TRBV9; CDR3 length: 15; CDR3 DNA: TGTGCCAGCAGCGTAGGTTGGGACAGGGGTGGGACCCAGTACTTC; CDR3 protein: CASSVGWDRGGTQYF
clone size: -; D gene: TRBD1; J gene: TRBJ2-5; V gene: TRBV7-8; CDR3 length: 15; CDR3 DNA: TGTGCCAGCAGCTCCTGGACAGGCTTAGGAGAGACCCAGTACTTC; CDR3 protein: CASSSWTGLGETQYF
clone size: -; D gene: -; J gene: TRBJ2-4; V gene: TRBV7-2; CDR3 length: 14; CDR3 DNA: TGTGTCAGCACCGTGGCAACTCCCGGGGGCATTCAGTACTTC; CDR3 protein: CVSTVATPGGIQYF
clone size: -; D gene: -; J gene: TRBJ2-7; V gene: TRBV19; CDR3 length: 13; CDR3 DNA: TGTGCCAGTAGCCGTACTAGCTTCTACGAGCAGTACTTC; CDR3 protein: CASSRTSFYEQYF
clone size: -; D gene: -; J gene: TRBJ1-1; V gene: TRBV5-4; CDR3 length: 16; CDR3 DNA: TGTGCCAGCAGCTTGGAGGCTGGGGGCGATAAGACTGAAGCTTTCTTT; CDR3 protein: CASSLEAGGDKTEAFF
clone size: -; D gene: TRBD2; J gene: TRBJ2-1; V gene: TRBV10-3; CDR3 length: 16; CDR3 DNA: TGTGCCATCAGGAGCAACCCGGGACTAGTTAATAATGAGCAGTTCTTC; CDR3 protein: CAIRSNPGLVNNEQFF
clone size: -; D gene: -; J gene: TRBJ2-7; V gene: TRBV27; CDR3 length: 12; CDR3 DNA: TGTGCCAGCAGGGCCCGGGACTACGAGCAGTACTTC; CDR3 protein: CASRARDYEQYF
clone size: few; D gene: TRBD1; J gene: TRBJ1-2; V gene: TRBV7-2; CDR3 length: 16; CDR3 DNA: TGTGCCAGCAGCTTAGGGGGTTCGGGCAGGGGGAAGGGCTACACCTTC; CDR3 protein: CASSLGGSGRGKGYTF
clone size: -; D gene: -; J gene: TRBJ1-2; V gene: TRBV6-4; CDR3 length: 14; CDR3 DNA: TGTGCCAGCAGTGTGTTCGCAGGGGCAGGTGGCTACACCTTC; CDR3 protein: CASSVFAGAGGYTF
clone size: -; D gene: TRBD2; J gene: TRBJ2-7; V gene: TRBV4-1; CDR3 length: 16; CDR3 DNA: TGCGCCAGCAGCCAAGAAGGGGCGGGAGGGCCCGTCGAGCAGTACTTC; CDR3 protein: CASSQEGAGGPVEQYF